This T cell receptor beta chain derives from a study of blood T cell repertoires in COVID-19. Across the whole study: COVID-19 samples, acute and convalescent, were from the United States, Italy and Spain.

This clone was seen just once. The CDR3 has 16 residues. Germline CDR1 reads MNHNY; CDR2 reads SVGAGI (reference sequence). V shed 2 bases and J shed 2 bases, with 14 bases lying between them. TCRdb's copy holds only in-frame clones and misses some; the assay was immunoSEQ multiplex PCR. The table has around 500,000 clones, over 75% seen once. Material: peripheral blood. The genes are TRBV6-6 and TRBJ2-3; the D gene is possibly TRBD1 (5 bases). The sequence came from a human donor in a cohort sampled during active COVID-19. The CDR3 loop reads CASSYRQVGPTDTQYF. DNA of the CDR3: TGTGCCAGCAGTTACCGCCAGGTGGGGCCCACAGATACGCAGTATTTT.